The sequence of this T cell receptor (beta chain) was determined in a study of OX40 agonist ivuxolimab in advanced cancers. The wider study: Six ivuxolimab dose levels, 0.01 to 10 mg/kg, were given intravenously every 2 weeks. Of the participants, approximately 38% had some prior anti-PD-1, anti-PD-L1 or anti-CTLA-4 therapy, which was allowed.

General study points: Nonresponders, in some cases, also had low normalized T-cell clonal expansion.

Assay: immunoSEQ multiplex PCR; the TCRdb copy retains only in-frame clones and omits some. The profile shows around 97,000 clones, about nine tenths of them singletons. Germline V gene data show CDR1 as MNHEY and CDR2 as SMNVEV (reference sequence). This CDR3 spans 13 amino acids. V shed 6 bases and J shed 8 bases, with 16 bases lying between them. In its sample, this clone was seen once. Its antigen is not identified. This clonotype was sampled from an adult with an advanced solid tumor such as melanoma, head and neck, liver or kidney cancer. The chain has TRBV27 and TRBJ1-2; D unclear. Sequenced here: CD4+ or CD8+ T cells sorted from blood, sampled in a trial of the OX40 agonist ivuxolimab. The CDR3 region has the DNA TGTGCCAGCAGCCATGGCGCGCTGGGGGGCTACACCTTC. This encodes CASSHGALGGYTF.